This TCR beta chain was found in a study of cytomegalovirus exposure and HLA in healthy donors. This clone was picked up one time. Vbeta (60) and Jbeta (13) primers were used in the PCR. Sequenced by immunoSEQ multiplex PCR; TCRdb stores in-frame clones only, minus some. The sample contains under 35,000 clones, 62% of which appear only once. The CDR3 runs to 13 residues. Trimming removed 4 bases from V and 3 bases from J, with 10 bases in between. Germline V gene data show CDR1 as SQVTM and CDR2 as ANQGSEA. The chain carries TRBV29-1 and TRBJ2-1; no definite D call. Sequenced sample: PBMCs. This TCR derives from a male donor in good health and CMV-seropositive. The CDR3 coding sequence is TGCAGCGTTGTCGGGTCGGGCTACAATGAGCAGTTCTTC. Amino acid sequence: CSVVGSGYNEQFF.